Each of the 6 T cell receptor beta chains below was sequenced from the same sample in a study of T cells in Graves' hyperthyroidism and ophthalmopathy. Regions amplified from RNA transcripts were the TCR beta CDR3 regions. Primed by the HTBI set, a first-round RT-PCR was run on the TCR CDR3. TCRdb called the multiplex PCR reads again in MiXCR, with one record for every CDR3 protein. The sample shows about 98,000 distinct CDR3 sequences, around 40% of them seen only once. Input material: peripheral blood or thyroid tissue (not recorded which). The receptors were gathered from a woman in her 30s with Graves' hyperthyroidism.

This clonotype occurred many times. The chain is built from TRBV5-1 and TRBJ2-2, with D unclear. Per the germline V gene, CDR1 is SGHRS and CDR2 is YFSETQ. The CDR3 consists of 15 residues. With 4 bases removed from V and 5 bases from J, the gap between germline ends came to 15 bases. Here the CDR3 reads CASSTLNGGTGELFF. The CDR3, as DNA: TGCGCCAGCAGCACTCTTAACGGCGGAACCGGGGAGCTGTTTTTT.

This clonotype appeared a few times. The chain combines TRBV20-1 with TRBJ2-5; perhaps TRBD2 as D (5 bases). The CDR3 is made up of 12 amino acids. Trimming left V 6 bases short and J 4 bases short, with 12 bases between. Germline CDR1 is DFQATT and CDR2 is SNEGSKA (reference sequence). The DNA for the CDR3 is TGCAGTGCGCGGGTGCCTGGAGAGACCCAGTACTTC. It translates to CSARVPGETQYF.

With regard to this clonotype: It is likely a read error, because the conserved phenylalanine at the end of the CDR3 is missing. The DNA is left out, because the CDR3 cannot be placed on it with certainty; the CDR3 is given as TCRdb lists it. This sequence joins TRBV7-9 and TRBJ2-5; no check of the table's D call, TRBD2, against the DNA was made. CDR1 and CDR2 (germline): SEHNR, FQNEAQ (reference sequence). Both ends counted, the CDR3 spans 8 residues. CDR3 sequence reads: CASSPQVS.

Regarding this clonotype: This may come from a read error, since a much larger clone is one base off. The chain employs TRBV6-6 and TRBJ2-7, with 8 bases matching TRBD2. The closer fit of TRBJ2-1 to the DNA end suggests the J call may be wrong. The CDR3 consists of 17 residues. Looked up from germline, CDR1 is MNHNY and CDR2 is SVGAGI (reference sequence). The chain's CDR3 is CASSYLRGGRQSGEQFF. The CDR3 DNA reads TGTGCCAGCAGTTATCTTCGCGGCGGGAGGCAGTCAGGCGAGCAGTTCTTC.

This clonotype was observed many times. The rearrangement uses TRBV4-2 and TRBJ1-1; D is ambiguous. The CDR3 is 14 residues long. Germline V gene lookup returns CDR1 LGHNA and CDR2 YNFKEQ. V lost 4 bases, J lost 6 bases, and 15 bases lay in between. The CDR3 region is CASSPRFADPEAFF. Here the CDR3 DNA reads TGTGCCAGCAGCCCCCGGTTCGCAGACCCTGAAGCTTTCTTT.

Only a few counts were recorded for this clonotype. The chain links TRBV14 to TRBJ2-7, with 11 bases identical to TRBD1. V lost 4 bases, J lost 6 bases, and 2 bases stayed unmatched. The germline gives CDR1 SGHDN, CDR2 FVKESK. The CDR3 covers 13 residues. The chain's CDR3 is CASSRDRGSEQYF. The CDR3 bases are TGTGCCAGCAGCCGGGACAGGGGGTCCGAGCAGTACTTC.